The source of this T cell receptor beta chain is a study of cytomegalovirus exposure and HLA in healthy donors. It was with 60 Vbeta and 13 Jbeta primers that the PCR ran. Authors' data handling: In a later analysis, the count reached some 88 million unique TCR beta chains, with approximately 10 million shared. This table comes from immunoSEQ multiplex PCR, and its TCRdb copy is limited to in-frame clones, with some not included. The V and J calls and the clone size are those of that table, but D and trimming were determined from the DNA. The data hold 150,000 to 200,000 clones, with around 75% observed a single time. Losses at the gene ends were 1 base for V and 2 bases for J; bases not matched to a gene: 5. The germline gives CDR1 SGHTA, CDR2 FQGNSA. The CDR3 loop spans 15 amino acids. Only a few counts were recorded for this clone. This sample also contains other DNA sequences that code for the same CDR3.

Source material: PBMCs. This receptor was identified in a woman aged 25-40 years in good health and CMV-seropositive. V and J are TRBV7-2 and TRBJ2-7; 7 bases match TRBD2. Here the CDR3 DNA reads TGTGCCAGCAGCTTAGGAGGCGGGAGCACCTACGAGCAGTACTTC. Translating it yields CASSLGGGSTYEQYF.